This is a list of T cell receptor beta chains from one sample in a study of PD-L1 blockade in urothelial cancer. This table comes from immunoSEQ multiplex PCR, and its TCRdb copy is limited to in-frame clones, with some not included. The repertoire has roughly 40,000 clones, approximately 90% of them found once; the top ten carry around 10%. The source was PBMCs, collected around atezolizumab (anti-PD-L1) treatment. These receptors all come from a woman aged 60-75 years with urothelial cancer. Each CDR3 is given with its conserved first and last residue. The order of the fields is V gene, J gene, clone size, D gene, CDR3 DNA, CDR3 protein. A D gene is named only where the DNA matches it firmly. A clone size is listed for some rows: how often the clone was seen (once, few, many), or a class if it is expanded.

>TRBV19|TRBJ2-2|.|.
TGTGCCAGTAGCGTACTAGCTAACACCGGGGAGCTGTTTTTT
CASSVLANTGELFF
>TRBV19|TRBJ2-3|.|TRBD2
TGTGCCAGCAAGGGACTAGCGGGAGGTTTCACAGATACGCAGTATTTT
CASKGLAGGFTDTQYF
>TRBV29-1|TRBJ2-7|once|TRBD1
TGCAGCGTTGCCGGCGGCCCGACCGGGACAGGGGCTTATGAGCAGTACTTC
CSVAGGPTGTGAYEQYF
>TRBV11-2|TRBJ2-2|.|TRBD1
TGTGCCAGCAGCTTGGGACCAGGGGGCGCTAACTCCGGGGAGCTGTTTTTT
CASSLGPGGANSGELFF
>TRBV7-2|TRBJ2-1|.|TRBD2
TGTGCCAGCAGCTTCGCGACTAGCGGGAGGGCCTCCTACAATGAGCAGTTCTTC
CASSFATSGRASYNEQFF
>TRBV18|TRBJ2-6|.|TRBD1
TGTGCCAGCTCACCACCGACAGGGGTTGGGGCCAACGTCCTGACTTTC
CASSPPTGVGANVLTF
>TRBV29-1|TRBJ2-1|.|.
TGCAGCGTTGCCTCCAGGGCTGAGCAGTTCTTC
CSVASRAEQFF
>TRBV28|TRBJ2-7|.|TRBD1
TGTGCCAGCAGTTTGGACAGGGGGGTCTACGAGCAGTACTTC
CASSLDRGVYEQYF
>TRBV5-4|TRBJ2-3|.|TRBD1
TGTGCCAGCAGCCGGGACAGTCCCACAGATACGCAGTATTTT
CASSRDSPTDTQYF
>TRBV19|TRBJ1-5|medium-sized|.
TGTGCCAGTAGCCTCCAGGATAGCAATCAGCCCCAGCATTTT
CASSLQDSNQPQHF
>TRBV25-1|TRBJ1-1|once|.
TGTGCCAGCAGTGAATGGGGACATAAGGGCCCTGAAGCTTTCTTT
CASSEWGHKGPEAFF
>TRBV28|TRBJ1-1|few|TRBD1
TGTGCCAGCAGTCCAGGGGGTAACACTGAAGCTTTCTTT
CASSPGGNTEAFF
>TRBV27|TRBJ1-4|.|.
TGTGCCAGCAGTTTAGGATTTGACCCTAGTAATGAAAAACTGTTTTTT
CASSLGFDPSNEKLFF
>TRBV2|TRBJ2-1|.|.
TGTGCCAGCAGCGTAACGGGGTGGAACAATGAGCAGTTCTTC
CASSVTGWNNEQFF
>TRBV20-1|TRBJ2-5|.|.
TGCAGTGCTAGAGTCGGGGAGACCCAGTACTTC
CSARVGETQYF
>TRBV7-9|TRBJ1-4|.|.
TGTGCCAGCAGCTTAGGACAGCGTAATGAAAAACTGTTTTTT
CASSLGQRNEKLFF
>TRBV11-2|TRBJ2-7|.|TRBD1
TGTGCCAGCAGCTTCACAGGGGTTATGTACGAGCAGTACTTC
CASSFTGVMYEQYF
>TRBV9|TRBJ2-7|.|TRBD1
TGTGCCAGCAGCGTAGACCTAGACAGGGGCTACGAGCAGTACTTC
CASSVDLDRGYEQYF
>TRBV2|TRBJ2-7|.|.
TGTGCCAGCAGTGTACAGCTTGAGCAGTACTTC
CASSVQLEQYF
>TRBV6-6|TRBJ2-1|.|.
TGTGCCAGCAGTTACTCTGGGGGAGGCAATGAGCAGTTCTTC
CASSYSGGGNEQFF
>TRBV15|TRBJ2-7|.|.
TGTGCCACCAGCAGACCTGACAGAACCTACGAGCAGTACTTC
CATSRPDRTYEQYF
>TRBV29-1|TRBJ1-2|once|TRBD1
TGCAGCGTCCCCAGCGGACAGGGCTATGGCTACACCTTC
CSVPSGQGYGYTF
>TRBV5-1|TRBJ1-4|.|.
TGCGCCAGCAGCCAAATGGCAAATGAAAAACTGTTTTTT
CASSQMANEKLFF
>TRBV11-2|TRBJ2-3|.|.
TGTGCCAGCAGCCTGACAGTCTTGAGCACAGATACGCAGTATTTT
CASSLTVLSTDTQYF
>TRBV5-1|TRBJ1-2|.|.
TGCGCCAGCAGCTCCAACCCGGGGGGTCATGGCTACACCTTC
CASSSNPGGHGYTF
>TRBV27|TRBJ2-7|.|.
TGTGCCAGCAGCTGGGGGGCCCCGGCGGGAGACTCCTACGAGCAGTACTTC
CASSWGAPAGDSYEQYF
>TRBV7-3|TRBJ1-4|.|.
TGTGCCAGCAGCTTCTTCAACCGCCCCTGCGGGGGGGATGAAAAACTGTTTTTT
CASSFFNRPCGGDEKLFF
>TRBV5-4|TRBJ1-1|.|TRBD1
TGTGCCAGCAGCCGGGGGGGACAGGGGAACACTGAAGCTTTCTTT
CASSRGGQGNTEAFF
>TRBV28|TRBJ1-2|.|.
TGTGCCAGCCGTAGTAACTATGGCTACACCTTC
CASRSNYGYTF
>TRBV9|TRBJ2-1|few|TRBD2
TGTGCCAGCAGCGGAGATAGCGGGAGGTACAATGAGCAGTTCTTC
CASSGDSGRYNEQFF
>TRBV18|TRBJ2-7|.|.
TGTGCCAGCTCACCACACAGGGACCCGGGCTACGAGCAGTACTTC
CASSPHRDPGYEQYF
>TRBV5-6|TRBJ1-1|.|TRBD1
TGTGCCAGCAGCTTGGGCCCAGGGGGCAGTACTGAAGCTTTCTTT
CASSLGPGGSTEAFF
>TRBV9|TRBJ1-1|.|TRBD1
TGTGCCAGCAGCCCCAGACAGGGGGAAGGGGAAGCTTTCTTT
CASSPRQGEGEAFF
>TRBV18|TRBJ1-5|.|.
TGTGCCAGCTCACCATCCCGGACTAATCAGCCCCAGCATTTT
CASSPSRTNQPQHF
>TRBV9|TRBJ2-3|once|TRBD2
TGTGCCAGCAGCGTAGGTTTTAGCGGGAGCGATACGCAGTATTTT
CASSVGFSGSDTQYF
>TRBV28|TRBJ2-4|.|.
TGTGCCAGCAGCTTCGGACTGCAACTAGCCAAAAACATTCAGTACTTC
CASSFGLQLAKNIQYF
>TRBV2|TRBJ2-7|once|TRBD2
TGTGCCAGCAGTGAAGACCTTGTGGCGGGAGGGGGCGAGCAGTACTTC
CASSEDLVAGGGEQYF
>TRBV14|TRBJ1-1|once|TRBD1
TGTGCCAGCAGCCTGTTACTAACAGGGGCGAGGGAAGCTTTCTTT
CASSLLLTGAREAFF
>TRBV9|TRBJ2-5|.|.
TGTGCCAGCAGCGTAGAGGGAAGGAGACAGGGAGGAGAGACCCAGTACTTC
CASSVEGRRQGGETQYF
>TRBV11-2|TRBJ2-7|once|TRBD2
TGTGCCACGTCAACGATAAGACTAGCGGGAGCGGGCGAGCAGTACTTC
CATSTIRLAGAGEQYF
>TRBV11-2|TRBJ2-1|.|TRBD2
TGTGCCAGCAGCGCTGCCGGGACTAGCGTGTACAATGAGCAGTTCTTC
CASSAAGTSVYNEQFF
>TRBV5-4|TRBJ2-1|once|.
TGTGCCAGCAGCTTGCACCGGGCCTACAATGAGCAGTTCTTC
CASSLHRAYNEQFF
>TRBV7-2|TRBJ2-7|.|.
TGTGCCAGCAGCCCTCATGGCCTCGGAGACCCCTACGAGCAGTACTTC
CASSPHGLGDPYEQYF
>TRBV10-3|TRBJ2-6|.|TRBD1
TGTGCCATCAGTGACCGGGACAGGGGGCTTGCTGGGGCCAACGTCCTGACTTTC
CAISDRDRGLAGANVLTF
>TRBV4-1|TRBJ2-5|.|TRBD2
TGCGCCAGCAGCCCTACTAGCGGTGAAGAGACCCAGTACTTC
CASSPTSGEETQYF
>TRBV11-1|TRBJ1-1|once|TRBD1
TGTGCCAGCAGCTCGGACAGGTCTTGGGCTTTCTTT
CASSSDRSWAFF
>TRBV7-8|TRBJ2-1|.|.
TGTGCCAGCAGCTTAAGCCGAGGGAGCTCCAATGAGCAGTTCTTC
CASSLSRGSSNEQFF
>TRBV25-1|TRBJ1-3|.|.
TGTGCCAGCAGCGCGGGGGGAGGGTACTCTGGAAACACCATATATTTT
CASSAGGGYSGNTIYF
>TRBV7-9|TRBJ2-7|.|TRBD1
TGTGCCAGCACCCCCCGGGACAGGGTTTACGAGCAGTACTTC
CASTPRDRVYEQYF